A single sample gave rise to the 12 T cell receptor beta chains below, sequenced in a study of early T cells in non-severe SARS-CoV-2 infection. TCRdb re-derived calls from the 5' RACE reads in MiXCR, one entry per CDR3 protein. The sample records about 130,000 distinct CDR3 sequences, 14% to 15% being singletons. Sequencing was done on a sample of whole blood. These receptors were collected from an adult who was a healthcare worker with PCR-confirmed SARS-CoV-2 infection or an uninfected control (not recorded which).

This chain links TRBV6-1 with TRBJ1-2; D remains ambiguous. Germline V CDR1 and CDR2: MNHNS, SASEGT. The CDR3 loop spans 13 amino acids. Trimming took 4 bases from V and 4 from J, leaving 10 bases between them. CDR3 protein: CASSGDGSYGYTF. For the CDR3, the DNA is TGTGCCAGCAGTGGCGACGGCTCCTATGGCTACACCTTC.

The chain joins TRBV12-3 or TRBV12-4 to TRBJ2-7; 7 bases fit TRBD1. The J segment lost 5 bases and the V segment lost 7 bases, leaving 8 bases of the junction unmatched. The CDR3 is made up of 13 amino acids. The CDR3 DNA sequence: TGTGCCAGCACGATACAGGGGCGAAACGAGCAGTACTTC. It yields the protein CASTIQGRNEQYF.

The chain links TRBV7-2 to TRBJ1-1; D is undetermined. CDR3 length: 14 amino acids. The germline V gene has CDR1 SGHTA and CDR2 FQGNSA. V dropped 1 base and J dropped 0 bases, with 6 bases sitting between them. The chain's CDR3 is CASSLVSLNTEAFF. The CDR3 DNA reads TGTGCCAGCAGCTTAGTTTCGTTGAACACTGAAGCTTTCTTT.

The table lists this clonotype with a few counts. The rearrangement joins TRBV11-2 to TRBJ2-3; unclear D gene. Germline V gene sequence: CDR1 SGHAT, CDR2 FQNNGV. Trimming shortened V by 6 bases and J by 5 bases, and 9 bases separated the two germline ends. The CDR3 has 12 residues. CDR3 nucleotide sequence: TGTGCCAGCAGAACCGACGGAGATACGCAGTATTTT. Its protein product is CASRTDGDTQYF.

The chain is built from TRBV7-8 and TRBJ1-6; a possible D gene is TRBD1 (5 bases). Looked up from germline, CDR1 is SGHVS and CDR2 is FQNEAQ. V was trimmed by 0 bases and J by 7 bases, leaving 7 bases between them. This CDR3 has 14 amino acids. The CDR3 bases are TGTGCCAGCAGCTTAGCACAGGTGAATTCACCCCTCCACTTT. This sequence encodes CASSLAQVNSPLHF.

The chain employs TRBV13 and TRBJ1-2; D gene uncertain. The CDR3 is 14 residues long. The V and J ends lost 0 bases and 4 bases respectively, with 9 bases between them. CDR1 is PRHDT and CDR2 is FYEKMQ in the germline V gene (reference sequence). This chain's CDR3 is CASSLGEVGYGYTF. CDR3 nucleotides: TGTGCCAGCAGCTTAGGCGAGGTTGGCTATGGCTACACCTTC.

V and J are TRBV24-1 and TRBJ2-2; D remains ambiguous. There are 13 residues in the CDR3. Germline V gene sequence: CDR1 KGHDR, CDR2 SFDVKD. V was clipped by 4 bases and J by 1 base, with 3 bases between them. The CDR3 is CATSDWNTGELFF. The CDR3 DNA reads as TGTGCCACCAGTGACTGGAACACCGGGGAGCTGTTTTTT.

This clonotype was seen at least ten times. This rearrangement joins TRBV7-6 to TRBJ1-5; no definite D call. Per the germline V gene, CDR1 is SGHVS and CDR2 is FNYEAQ. The V end was cut by 2 bases, the J end by 5 bases, with 7 bases between. The CDR3 runs to 13 residues. Here the CDR3 DNA reads TGTGCCAGCAGCTTAAATAGAGATCAGCCCCAGCATTTT. Protein product: CASSLNRDQPQHF.

Of note for this clonotype: The junction and the germline gene differ at one end; a read error may be behind it. The V call is TRBV10-2, the J call TRBJ1-2; D not certain. Germline assignment: CDR1 WSHSY and CDR2 SAAADI. CDR3 length equals 13 residues. The DNA for the CDR3 is TGCGCCAGCAGTGACGACACGAACTATGGCTACGCCTTC. Residues: CASSDDTNYGYAF.

This clonotype was seen repeatedly, ten times or more. This chain connects TRBV24-1 to TRBJ2-3; 8 nucleotides align to TRBD2. The CDR3 length is 16 residues. The germline gives CDR1 KGHDR, CDR2 SFDVKD. With 3 bases clipped from V and 3 bases from J, the junction kept 7 bases outside the gene matches. CDR3 DNA sequence: TGTGCCACCAGTGATGCCCAGCGGGGGTCGACAGATACGCAGTATTTT. Residues: CATSDAQRGSTDTQYF.

This clonotype was observed a handful of times. This sequence joins TRBV7-9 and TRBJ2-1; the match to TRBD1 covers 8 bases. Trimming cost V 5 bases and J 9 bases; bases outside gene matches: 12. The CDR3 consists of 15 residues. Germline-derived CDR1 and CDR2 are SEHNR and FQNEAQ (reference sequence). This CDR3 reads CASSPVAGGFGEQFF. In DNA, the CDR3 is TGTGCCAGCAGCCCCGTGGCAGGGGGCTTCGGTGAGCAGTTCTTC.

This clonotype has just a few counts. The genes are TRBV29-1 and TRBJ2-1; D gene ambiguous. The CDR3 runs to 13 residues. Per germline, CDR1 SQVTM and CDR2 ANQGSEA. Trimming pared 4 bases from V and 6 bases from J, leaving 13 bases between. For the CDR3, the DNA is TGCAGCGTTGTAGCCGGGTCCGGCAATGAGCAGTTCTTC. Protein sequence: CSVVAGSGNEQFF.